This TCR beta chain derives from a study of chemoradiotherapy in HPV16-positive cancers. CDR3 size: 14 residues. CDR1 is SGHVS and CDR2 is FQNEAQ in the germline V gene. V lost 5 bases and J lost 6, with 16 bases in between. A note on this clone: Its antigen remains unknown.

Samples were taken several times over chemoradiotherapy. Study results and limitations: Only a couple of HPV16-positive patients supplied the functional HPV-specificity definition. Candidate HPV-specific clones and E7-related TCR motifs grew in tumor during treatment.

The assay was immunoSEQ multiplex PCR, and TCRdb's table has in-frame clones only and misses some. The top ten hold about 4.1% of the sample, which has some 30,000 clones, around 77% seen once. This clonotype was obtained from a human donor with HPV-associated anogenital cancer. Sample: blood, taken from a patient who underwent chemoradiotherapy. The V gene is TRBV7-8, the J gene TRBJ1-1, with D unresolved. The CDR3 here is CASSPDLISSEAFF. CDR3 nucleotide sequence: TGTGCCAGCAGCCCAGACTTGATTAGCTCTGAAGCTTTCTTT. Full variable domain (missing parts from reference TRBV7-8 and TRBJ1-1): GAGVSQSPRYKVAKRGQDVALRCDPISGHVSLFWYQQALGQGPEFLTYFQNEAQLDKSGLPSDRFFAERPEGSVSTLKIQRTQQEDSAVYLCASSPDLISSEAFFGQGTRLTVV.